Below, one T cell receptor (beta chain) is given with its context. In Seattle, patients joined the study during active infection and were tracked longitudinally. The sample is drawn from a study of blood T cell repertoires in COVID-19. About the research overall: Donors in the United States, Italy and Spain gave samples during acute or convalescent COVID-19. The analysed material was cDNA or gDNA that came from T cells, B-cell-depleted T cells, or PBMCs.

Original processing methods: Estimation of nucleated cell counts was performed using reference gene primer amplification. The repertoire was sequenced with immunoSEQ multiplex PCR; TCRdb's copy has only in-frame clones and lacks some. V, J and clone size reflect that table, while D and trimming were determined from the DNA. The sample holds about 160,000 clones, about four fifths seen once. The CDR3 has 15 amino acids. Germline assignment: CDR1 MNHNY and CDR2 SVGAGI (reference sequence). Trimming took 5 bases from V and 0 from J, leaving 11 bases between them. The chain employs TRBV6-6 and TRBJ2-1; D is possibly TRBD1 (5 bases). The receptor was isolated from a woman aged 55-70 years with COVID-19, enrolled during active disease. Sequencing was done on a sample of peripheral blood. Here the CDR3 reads CASSKDSYSYNEQFF. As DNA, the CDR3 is TGTGCCAGCAGTAAAGACAGTTACTCCTACAATGAGCAGTTCTTC.